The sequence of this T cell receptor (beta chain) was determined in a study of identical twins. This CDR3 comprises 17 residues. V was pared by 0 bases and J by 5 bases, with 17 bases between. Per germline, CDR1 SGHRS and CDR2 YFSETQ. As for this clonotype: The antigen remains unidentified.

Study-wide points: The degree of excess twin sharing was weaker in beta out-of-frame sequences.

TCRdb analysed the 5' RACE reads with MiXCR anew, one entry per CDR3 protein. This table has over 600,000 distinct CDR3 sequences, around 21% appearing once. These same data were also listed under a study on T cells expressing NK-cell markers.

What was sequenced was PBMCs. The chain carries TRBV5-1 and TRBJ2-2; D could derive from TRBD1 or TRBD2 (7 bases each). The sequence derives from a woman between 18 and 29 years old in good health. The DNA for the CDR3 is TGCGCCAGCAGCTTGGCCCCGATCAGGGGGGGGACCGGGGAGCTGTTTTTT. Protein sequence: CASSLAPIRGGTGELFF.